Sequencing of this T cell receptor beta chain was carried out in a study of cytomegalovirus exposure and HLA in healthy donors. CDR1 SGHTA and CDR2 FQGNSA come from the germline V gene. The CDR3 extends over 17 amino acids. Deletions cut 1 base from V and 2 bases from J, with 15 bases between. In the PCR, 60 Vbeta and 13 Jbeta primers were used. Produced via immunoSEQ multiplex PCR; TCRdb's table is partial and in-frame only. Here the sample spans roughly 120,000 clones, approximately 72% being singletons. The clonotype was recovered from a woman between 40 and 50 years old in good health and CMV-seropositive. The V gene is TRBV7-2, the J gene TRBJ1-5; a weak D match, TRBD1 (5 bases). Source material: PBMCs. The CDR3 sequence is CASSLDIQVLGNQPQHF. The CDR3 DNA reads as TGTGCCAGCAGCTTAGATATACAGGTCTTAGGCAATCAGCCCCAGCATTTT.